The TCR beta chain under discussion was sequenced for a study of tumor and adjacent non-tumor tissue in lung cancer (dated by TCRdb to between 2018 and 2020). In the study overall: Of the cohort, more than ten patients had adenocarcinoma, 2 had squamous cell carcinoma and 1 had small cell lung cancer. The approximately 15 enrolled patients, of whom some ten were men and 5 were women, were aged roughly 31 to 85 years and were diagnosed with TNM stage I to III disease. A total of about 130 million productive TCRbeta reads were generated by sequencing, corresponding to an average of roughly 4.1 million reads per sample. Using bulk TCRbeta repertoires from around 15 lung cancer patients, the study set lung tumor tissue side by side with matched distant non-tumor lung tissue. Around 31 paired specimens, one tumor and one normal lung sample per patient, were profiled by TCRbeta CDR3 sequencing.

General study outcomes and caveats: The sequencing platform is not named in the methods, and unique molecular identifiers are not mentioned. Tumor tissue showed significantly greater TCR diversity (inverse Simpson) than normal lung tissue (approximately 430 vs 150, P = 0.0075, Mann-Whitney U test). Significantly higher TCR diversity was found in younger patients, and higher tumor TCR diversity was associated with shorter overall and disease-free survival. A significantly larger cumulative share of the repertoire was made up by the top 100 clones in normal lung than in tumor tissue. Because peripheral blood was not sequenced, the blood TCRbeta repertoires of the lung cancer patients in the study went unexamined. The cohort had only about 16 patients, and the authors noted that larger samples and more detailed clinical data are needed.

RNA was isolated from bulk, unsorted tissue, and RNA quality was assessed with a NanoDrop ND-1000 and an Agilent 2100. The donors were newly diagnosed lung cancer patients admitted for thoracic surgery in China from August to November 2014 who had not received prior chemotherapy. The study excluded patients who had received radiotherapy or chemotherapy before or who had another cancer at the same time. Pieces of surgical tissue measuring about 1-2.3 cm3 were kept in RNAlater solution and held at -80 degrees C until needed. In regard to this clonotype: Its antigen is not yet known. Relative to the germline gene, one junction end is altered; a read error may explain this.

From cysteine to phenylalanine, the CDR3 is 12 amino acids long. Only the CDR3 part of the read is kept: 36 bases, read in frame from the first base. According to the germline V gene (reference sequence), CDR1 reads PRHDT and CDR2 reads FYEKMQ. The library was prepared using multiplex PCR. Sequencing was carried out with an Illumina HiSeq 2500. TCRbeta libraries were constructed through three rounds of nested PCR with primers (Table S4) according to protocols modified from ARM-PCR. Before sequencing, PCR products of 200-500 bp were cut from the gel and purified using the QIAquick gel extraction kit. The authors processed their data as follows. Trimmomatic was used to clean the reads, FLASH merged the cleaned reads into complete CDR3 sequences, and MiTCR assigned the sequences to V(D)J germline segments. Clonal diversity was calculated as the inverse Simpson's index using VDJtools. In-frame sequences without a premature stop codon were defined as productive reads. TCRdb reprocessing: public reads trimmed at Q25 with fastp, clones called with MiXCR, in-frame beta chains kept. When rows share a CDR3 protein, they turn into one entry using the most common DNA and genes. These V and J calls derive from TCRdb rather than the authors' analysis. This sample lists under 150,000 distinct CDR3 sequences; around 67% were detected once. Of the sample, roughly 20% falls within the top ten clones.

The source of this sequence is a man in his 60s with small cell lung cancer. Sequencing input: lung tumor tissue. Recombination joined TRBV13 with TRBJ1-2, with no confidently assigned D gene. The nucleotides are TGTGCCAGCAGCTTAGTGTGTTATGACTACACCTTC. This yields the protein CASSLVCYDYTF.